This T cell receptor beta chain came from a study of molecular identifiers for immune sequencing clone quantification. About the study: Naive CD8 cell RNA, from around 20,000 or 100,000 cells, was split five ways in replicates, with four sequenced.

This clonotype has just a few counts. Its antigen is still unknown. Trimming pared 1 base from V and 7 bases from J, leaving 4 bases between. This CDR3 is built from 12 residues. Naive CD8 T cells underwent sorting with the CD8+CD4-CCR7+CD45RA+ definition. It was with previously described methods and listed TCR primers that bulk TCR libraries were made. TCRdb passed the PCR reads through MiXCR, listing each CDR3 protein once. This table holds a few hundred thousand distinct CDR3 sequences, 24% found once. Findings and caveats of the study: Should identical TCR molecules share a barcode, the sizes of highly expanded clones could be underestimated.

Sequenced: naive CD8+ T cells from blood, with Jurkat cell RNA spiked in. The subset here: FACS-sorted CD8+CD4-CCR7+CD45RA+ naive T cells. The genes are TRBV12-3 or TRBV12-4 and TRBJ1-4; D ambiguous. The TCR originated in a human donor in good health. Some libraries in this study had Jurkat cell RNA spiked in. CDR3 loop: CASSLGSEKLFF. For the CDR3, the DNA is TGTGCCAGCAGTTTAGGGTCTGAAAAACTGTTTTTT.